This T cell receptor beta chain was observed in a study of T cell repertoires in cytomegalovirus infection. The overall study: Matching HLA type, along with CMV infection, was indicated by public TCR beta signatures. Study-wide findings and caveats: The study found HLA-C-restricted CMV-specific TCR beta clonotypes dominating the ex vivo response. Public TCR beta family frequency separated CMV-and-HLA carriers, including in an independent cohort.

In TCRdb, the reads were re-called with MiXCR into one record per CDR3 protein. The table includes around 740,000 distinct CDR3 sequences, approximately 40% detected once. The CDR3 is made up of 12 amino acids. The germline V gene has CDR1 DFQATT and CDR2 SNEGSKA (reference sequence). Trimming removed 3 bases at V and 2 bases at J, with 6 bases between. The count of this clonotype is one. What it binds is unknown. The origin of this receptor is a human donor in good health (CMV status not recorded). Some clones in this sample may be carry-over from other donors' samples. The chain recombines TRBV20-1 with TRBJ2-3; unclear D gene. The sequenced sample consisted of PBMCs. The CDR3 DNA reads TGCAGTGCTAGTGACGTCACAGATACGCAGTATTTT. Translated, it gives CSASDVTDTQYF.